These 30 T cell receptor beta chains originate from one sample sequenced in a study of brain T cells in children with intractable seizures. The repertoire was sequenced with immunoSEQ multiplex PCR; TCRdb's copy has only in-frame clones and lacks some. The repertoire holds about 340,000 clones, with 93% as singletons. The time point is: blood from clinic visit 5 months post-surgery; TSC patient then seizure free. The source was peripheral blood, collected 4 to 6 months after surgery. These receptors all stem from a boy under two years old with tuberous sclerosis and intractable seizures.

This clone was found once. The chain employs TRBV5-1 and TRBJ2-3; a weak D match, TRBD2 (5 bases). The ends were cut back, 10 bases at V and 0 bases at J, with 24 bases in the middle. The CDR3 is 17 amino acids. Per the germline V gene, CDR1 is SGHRS and CDR2 is YFSETQ. CDR3 amino acids: CACRLLPGGSSTDTQYF. The DNA for the CDR3 is TGCGCCTGCCGGCTGCTACCAGGAGGTTCTAGCACAGATACGCAGTATTTT. Drawing the rest from reference TRBV5-1 and TRBJ2-3, the complete variable domain is KAGVTQTPRYLIKTRGQQVTLSCSPISGHRSVSWYQQTPGQGLQFLFEYFSETQRNKGNFPGRFSGRQFSNSRSEMNVSTLELGDSALYLCACRLLPGGSSTDTQYFGPGTRLTVL.

The V gene is TRBV5-1, the J gene TRBJ2-5, with unresolved D. Germline loops: CDR1 SGHRS, CDR2 YFSETQ. Trimming stripped 1 base from V and 5 bases from J, with 6 bases between. The CDR3 has 12 amino acids. Written as DNA, the CDR3 is TGCGCCAGCAGCTTGTCTTTGGAGACCCAGTACTTC. Translating it yields CASSLSLETQYF.

The chain recombines TRBV28 with TRBJ2-4; possibly TRBD2 for D (5 bases). CDR1 is MDHEN and CDR2 is SYDVKM in the germline V gene. The CDR3 loop spans 15 amino acids. The germline V and J ends were trimmed by 2 bases and 0 bases, with 8 bases remaining between them. CDR3 loop: CASSLLRGAKNIQYF. CDR3 bases: TGTGCCAGCAGTTTACTTCGGGGAGCCAAAAACATTCAGTACTTC. Variable domain in full (rest from reference TRBV28 and TRBJ2-4): DVKVTQSSRYLVKRTGEKVFLECVQDMDHENMFWYRQDPGLGLRLIYFSYDVKMKEKGDIPEGYSVSREKKERFSLILESASTNQTSMYLCASSLLRGAKNIQYFGAGTRLSVL.

The chain recombines TRBV9 with TRBJ2-1, with 7 bases aligning to TRBD2. This CDR3 has 14 residues. Trimming took 5 bases from V and 2 from J; bases not matched to a gene: 4. The germline V gene has CDR1 SGDLS and CDR2 YYNGEE. The chain's CDR3 is CASRPTSAYNEQFF. The DNA for the CDR3 is TGTGCCAGCAGGCCAACTAGCGCCTACAATGAGCAGTTCTTC.

The rearrangement joins TRBV28 to TRBJ2-2; 10 positions match TRBD2. The CDR3 length is 16 residues. V trimming: 3 bases; J trimming: 4 bases; junction bases outside the gene matches: 5. Germline V lookup: CDR1 MDHEN, CDR2 SYDVKM. CDR3 region: CASSFSASGGTGELFF. CDR3 in DNA: TGTGCCAGCAGTTTCTCGGCTAGCGGGGGCACCGGGGAGCTGTTTTTT.

The gene calls are TRBV5-1 and TRBJ2-7; the match to TRBD2 covers 11 bases. The ends lost 0 bases at V and 6 bases at J; junction bases unmatched: 20. Looked up from germline, CDR1 is SGHRS and CDR2 is YFSETQ. This CDR3 has 20 residues. CDR3 in amino acids: CASSLAGGTSGGAGWREQYF. DNA for the CDR3: TGCGCCAGCAGCTTGGCCGGCGGTACTAGCGGGGGCGCCGGGTGGCGCGAGCAGTACTTC.

The chain couples TRBV30 to TRBJ2-3; D is uncertain. The V and J ends lost 1 base and 5 bases respectively, with 13 bases between them. The CDR3 is 14 residues long. From germline, CDR1 is GTSNPN and CDR2 SVGIG (reference sequence). The CDR3 is CAWSETILGDTQYF. The CDR3 coding sequence is TGTGCCTGGAGTGAAACTATACTGGGAGATACGCAGTATTTT.

The chain combines TRBV4-1 with TRBJ2-5; D ambiguous. The V gene's germline CDR1 is MGHRA and CDR2 YSYEKL. CDR3 length equals 14 residues. Trimming shortened V by 1 base and J by 5 bases, and 11 bases separated the two germline ends. CDR3 in amino acids: CASSQVARVETQYF. The CDR3 DNA sequence: TGCGCCAGCAGCCAAGTCGCTAGGGTGGAGACCCAGTACTTC.

The chain links TRBV5-1 to TRBJ2-4; TRBD1 is a possible D gene (5 bases). Trimming cost V 0 bases and J 2 bases, with 9 bases left between them. Germline V gene lookup returns CDR1 SGHRS and CDR2 YFSETQ. This CDR3 spans 15 amino acids. CDR3 DNA: TGCGCCAGCAGCTTGGATTGGGGCCCCAAAAACATTCAGTACTTC. This translates into CASSLDWGPKNIQYF.

This chain joins TRBV19 and TRBJ1-2; 7 bases are a match to TRBD1. With 10 bases clipped from V and 4 bases from J, the junction kept 12 bases outside the gene matches. There are 14 residues in the CDR3. Germline CDR1 and CDR2: LNHDA and SQIVND (reference sequence). The CDR3 region has the DNA TGTGCCACCAACTCCCGGGACAGCGGCTATGGCTACACCTTC. As protein: CATNSRDSGYGYTF.

The J gene is TRBJ1-5, the V gene TRBV28, with D perhaps matching TRBD1 (5 bases). The CDR3 is made up of 15 amino acids. The germline V gene encodes CDR1 MDHEN and CDR2 SYDVKM. The V and J ends lost 5 bases and 2 bases respectively, with 13 bases between them. CDR3 loop: CASSTEGVGNQPQHF. The CDR3 DNA is TGTGCCAGCAGTACTGAAGGGGTTGGCAATCAGCCCCAGCATTTT.

The V gene is TRBV6-5, the J gene TRBJ2-7, with D perhaps being TRBD1 or TRBD2 (5 bases each). There are 14 residues in the CDR3. Deletions cut 6 bases from V and 2 bases from J, with 14 bases between. Germline assignment: CDR1 MNHEY and CDR2 SVGAGI. The CDR3 bases are TGTGCCAGCAGCCGGGACCAATACCCCTACGAGCAGTACTTC. Encoded protein: CASSRDQYPYEQYF.

Of note for this clone: This same CDR3 is encoded by further DNA sequences in the sample. This rearrangement joins TRBV5-1 to TRBJ2-3; D unresolved. The germline V gene has CDR1 SGHRS and CDR2 YFSETQ. V dropped 2 bases and J dropped 0 bases, with 1 base sitting between them. This CDR3 has 12 amino acids. This CDR3 is CASSLSTDTQYF. The CDR3 region has the DNA TGCGCCAGCAGCTTAAGCACAGATACGCAGTATTTT.

The chain joins TRBV7-8 to TRBJ1-2; D is unresolved. Trimming left V 2 bases short and J 3 bases short, with 28 bases between. The CDR3 covers 20 residues. Germline CDR1 reads SGHVS; CDR2 reads FQNEAQ. The CDR3: CASSLTSLPKITTIYYGYTF. Here the CDR3 DNA reads TGTGCCAGCAGCTTAACTAGCCTCCCCAAAATTACGACTATATACTATGGCTACACCTTC.

The J gene is TRBJ2-1, the V gene TRBV24-1; the D is unclear. CDR1 is KGHDR, CDR2 SFDVKD, per germline. V was shortened by 3 bases and J by 8 bases, with 10 bases between the two germline ends. This CDR3 is built from 13 residues. The CDR3 loop reads CATSDLGQDEQFF. The DNA of the CDR3 is TGTGCCACCAGTGATCTAGGGCAGGATGAGCAGTTCTTC.

Regarding this clone: The sample carries other DNA sequences with the same CDR3. The rearrangement joins TRBV5-6 to TRBJ2-1; 12 nucleotides align to TRBD2. V shed 0 bases, J shed 4 bases, and the junction held 2 bases outside the gene matches. From germline, CDR1 is SGHDT and CDR2 YYEEEE. The length of the CDR3 is 16 residues. The DNA for the CDR3 is TGTGCCAGCAGCTTGGGGACTAGCGGGGCGTACAATGAGCAGTTCTTC. This sequence encodes CASSLGTSGAYNEQFF.

The chain uses TRBV7-8 and TRBJ2-5; D unclear. The CDR3 is made up of 13 amino acids. Germline V CDR1 and CDR2: SGHVS, FQNEAQ. Trimming took 1 base from V and 3 from J, leaving 6 bases between them. DNA for the CDR3: TGTGCCAGCAGCTTAGGAGTGGAAGAGACCCAGTACTTC. It specifies CASSLGVEETQYF.

The CDR3 DNA reads as TGTGCCAGCAGCGTAGCCATAGGGACGGTCCTCGGGGGCTACACCTTC. Protein product: CASSVAIGTVLGGYTF. This rearrangement joins TRBV9 to TRBJ1-2; weak D call: TRBD1 (5 bases). Germline lookup yields CDR1 SGDLS and CDR2 YYNGEE. The CDR3 covers 16 residues. The V gene lost 0 bases and the J gene lost 8 bases, with 20 bases spanning the gap.

The chain combines TRBV5-1 with TRBJ1-1; 7 bases agree with TRBD1. The ends lost 4 bases at V and 4 bases at J; junction bases unmatched: 7. This CDR3 region has 14 residues. Germline V gene data show CDR1 as SGHRS and CDR2 as YFSETQ. The chain's CDR3 is CASSTTGDSTEAFF. Written as DNA, the CDR3 is TGCGCCAGCAGCACTACAGGGGATAGCACTGAAGCTTTCTTT.

This chain uses TRBV23-1 with TRBJ1-4; D not resolved. TRBV23-1 is classed as an ORF, of uncertain function. V was shortened by 6 bases and J by 2 bases, with 16 bases between the two germline ends. The CDR3 is made up of 16 amino acids. The DNA for the CDR3 is TGCGCCAGCAGCCTCAACGGCGGGGAGACTAATGAAAAACTGTTTTTT. As protein: CASSLNGGETNEKLFF.

The V and J genes are TRBV6-5 and TRBJ1-6, with 8 bases matching TRBD1. V was pared by 2 bases and J by 0 bases, with 0 bases of the junction left unmatched. CDR3 length: 16 residues. The V gene's germline CDR1 is MNHEY and CDR2 SVGAGI. CDR3 amino acids: CASSYTGGSYNSPLHF. The CDR3 DNA sequence: TGTGCCAGCAGTTACACAGGGGGCTCCTATAATTCACCCCTCCACTTT.

The V and J genes are TRBV30 and TRBJ1-2; D is perhaps TRBD1 (5 bases). This CDR3 has 14 residues. V lost 3 bases and J lost 5, with 16 bases in between. Per the germline V gene, CDR1 is GTSNPN and CDR2 is SVGIG (reference sequence). CDR3 amino acids: CAWRSSGVGYGYTF. Written as DNA, the CDR3 is TGTGCCTGGAGGAGTTCGGGGGTAGGGTATGGCTACACCTTC.

This chain uses TRBV4-1 with TRBJ1-2; possible D gene TRBD1, 5 bases. Germline lookup yields CDR1 MGHRA and CDR2 YSYEKL. This CDR3 is 14 amino acids long. The V end was cut by 1 base, the J end by 8 bases, with 14 bases between. This chain's CDR3 is CASSQAVGVSGYTF. The CDR3 coding sequence is TGCGCCAGCAGCCAAGCGGTGGGGGTATCGGGCTACACCTTC.

The V and J genes are TRBV4-1 and TRBJ2-7; D is perhaps TRBD1 (6 bases). Between the trimmed V and J ends, which lost 4 bases and 2 bases, there was a span of 15 bases. Germline CDR1 MGHRA, CDR2 YSYEKL. The CDR3 runs 15 residues. Here the CDR3 reads CASSPVGQRAYEQYF. As DNA, the CDR3 is TGCGCCAGCAGCCCGGTCGGACAGAGAGCCTACGAGCAGTACTTC.

In DNA form, the CDR3 reads TGTGCCAGCAACGGACATTTCGAAGAGACCCAGTACTTC. It codes for CASNGHFEETQYF. The rearrangement links TRBV9 to TRBJ2-5; D possibly corresponds to TRBD1 (5 bases). Germline CDR1 reads SGDLS; CDR2 reads YYNGEE. This CDR3 has 13 residues. Trimming removed 6 bases at V and 3 bases at J, with 12 bases between. Full variable domain (remainder filled in from reference TRBV9 and TRBJ2-5): DSGVTQTPKHLITATGQRVTLRCSPRSGDLSVYWYQQSLDQGLQFLIQYYNGEERAKGNILERFSAQQFPDLHSELNLSSLELGDSALYFCASNGHFEETQYFGPGTRLLVL.

V usage is TRBV9 and J usage is TRBJ2-1, with TRBD2 matching over 15 bases. The CDR3 is 15 amino acids. The germline CDR1 and CDR2 sequences are SGDLS and YYNGEE. J was trimmed by 9 bases and V by 0 bases; bases with no gene match: 1. The CDR3 reads CASSVGTSGGAEQFF. The CDR3 nucleotides read TGTGCCAGCAGCGTAGGGACTAGCGGGGGGGCTGAGCAGTTCTTC.

The chain links TRBV5-1 to TRBJ1-1; D unclear. V lost 4 bases and J 3 bases, leaving 4 bases between the germline ends. The germline V gene has CDR1 SGHRS and CDR2 YFSETQ. This CDR3 contains 11 residues. CDR3 DNA: TGCGCCAGCAGCCAGGACACTGAAGCTTTCTTT. This gives the protein CASSQDTEAFF.

The chain combines TRBV4-2 with TRBJ2-3; 7 bases align to TRBD2. J lost 1 base, V lost 0 bases, and 4 bases had no gene match. CDR1 is LGHNA, CDR2 YNFKEQ, per germline. The CDR3 contains 16 residues. The DNA of the CDR3 is TGTGCCAGCAGCCAAGATCAGCGGGGCCGCACAGATACGCAGTATTTT. Amino acids: CASSQDQRGRTDTQYF.

The rearrangement links TRBV6-2 or TRBV6-3 to TRBJ1-4; D is unclear. Germline V CDR1 and CDR2: MNHEY, SVGEGT. The V end lost 2 bases, the J end lost 3 bases, and 13 bases lay between the germline ends. The CDR3 has 16 residues. The CDR3 region is CASSYPNPCPNEKLFF. The CDR3 DNA reads as TGTGCCAGCAGTTACCCCAACCCCTGTCCTAATGAAAAACTGTTTTTT.

In DNA, the CDR3 is TGTGCCAGCAGCTCATCGACAGGGAAAAGCTCCTACAATGAGCAGTTCTTC. This sequence encodes CASSSSTGKSSYNEQFF. The chain is built from TRBV7-9 and TRBJ2-1; 7 bases align to TRBD1. The germline gives CDR1 SEHNR, CDR2 FQNEAQ (reference sequence). The CDR3 totals 17 residues. With 4 bases clipped from V and 0 bases from J, the junction kept 9 bases outside the gene matches.